This passage covers 8 T cell receptor beta chains from one sample sequenced in a study of blood T cell repertoires in COVID-19. The method was immunoSEQ multiplex PCR; TCRdb's version includes in-frame clones alone and lacks a portion of them. The sample has 150,000 to 200,000 clones, roughly 89% seen once. The sample taken for sequencing was peripheral blood. These receptors came from a woman aged 18-30 years who had recovered from COVID-19.

The table lists this clone with a count of one. The chain couples TRBV7-3 to TRBJ2-3; possibly TRBD2 for D (5 bases). V gave up 2 bases and J gave up 2 bases, with 11 bases separating them. Germline V gene data show CDR1 as SGHTA and CDR2 as FQGTGA. CDR3 size: 15 residues. The CDR3 here is CASSLGSAHTDTQYF. DNA for the CDR3: TGTGCCAGCAGCTTAGGTAGCGCCCACACAGATACGCAGTATTTT. Together with reference TRBV7-3 and TRBJ2-3, the CDR3 gives the full variable domain: GAGVSQTPSNKVTEKGKYVELRCDPISGHTALYWYRQSLGQGPEFLIYFQGTGAADDSGLPNDRFFAVRPEGSVSTLKIQRTERGDSAVYLCASSLGSAHTDTQYFGPGTRLTVL.

Regarding this clone: The junction departs from the called germline gene at one end, perhaps through a read error. The gene calls are TRBV7-2 and TRBJ2-3, with 7 nucleotides matching TRBD2. The CDR3 spans 12 residues. CDR1 SGHTA and CDR2 FQGNSA come from the germline V gene. The CDR3 nucleotides are TGTGCCAGCAGCGGAGGGCCGGGGGGTTTAGGATTT. Amino acid sequence: CASSGGPGGLGF.

The chain carries TRBV18 and TRBJ2-3; the match to TRBD2 covers 7 bases. With V trimmed by 6 bases and J by 3 bases, 9 bases remained unmatched. Germline CDR1 and CDR2: KGHSH and LQKENI. The CDR3 is 15 residues long. The CDR3: CASSPSGTSTDTQYF. The DNA of the CDR3 is TGTGCCAGCTCCCCCAGCGGGACCTCAACAGATACGCAGTATTTT.

This chain joins TRBV4-3 and TRBJ2-1; 9 positions match TRBD2. CDR3 length equals 16 residues. The V gene end was trimmed by 0 bases and the J gene end by 4 bases; junction bases not matched to a gene: 4. Germline V CDR1 and CDR2: LGHNA, YSLEER. The DNA for the CDR3 is TGCGCCAGCAGCCAAGATGGGGCGGGAGGGTACAATGAGCAGTTCTTC. This sequence encodes CASSQDGAGGYNEQFF.

The chain links TRBV5-4 to TRBJ1-1; D gene uncertain. V lost 0 bases to trimming and J lost 7 bases, with 13 bases between them. The CDR3 has 14 residues. Germline V gene data show CDR1 as SGHNT and CDR2 as YYREEE (reference sequence). In DNA form, the CDR3 reads TGTGCCAGCAGCTTGGTGGCCAGTTCGGGTGAAGCTTTCTTT. This codes for CASSLVASSGEAFF. Full variable domain (rest looked up from reference TRBV5-4 and TRBJ1-1): ETGVTQSPTHLIKTRGQQVTLRCSSQSGHNTVSWYQQALGQGPQFIFQYYREEENGRGNFPPRFSGLQFPNYSSELNVNALELDDSALYLCASSLVASSGEAFFGQGTRLTVV.

This CDR3 is CSALRTGGTTGELFF. The CDR3 DNA reads TGCAGCGCTCTGAGGACAGGGGGGACCACCGGGGAGCTGTTTTTT. This chain links TRBV29-1 with TRBJ2-2, with 10 bases matching TRBD1. The J segment lost 4 bases and the V segment lost 7 bases, leaving 9 bases of the junction unmatched. Germline CDR1 is SQVTM and CDR2 is ANQGSEA. The CDR3 runs 15 residues.

This chain uses TRBV11-2 with TRBJ2-7; unclear D gene. V shed 5 bases and J shed 6 bases, with 11 bases lying between them. This CDR3 comprises 12 residues. CDR1 is SGHAT and CDR2 is FQNNGV in the germline V gene. The CDR3 coding sequence is TGTGCCAGCAGCCCCCCCTCTACCGAGCAGTACTTC. Translation gives CASSPPSTEQYF.

V usage is TRBV10-3 and J usage is TRBJ2-7, with 7 bases aligning to TRBD1. V lost 2 bases and J lost 5; bases outside the gene matches: 12. Germline values: CDR1 ENHRY, CDR2 SYGVKD. The CDR3 runs 16 residues. CDR3 protein: CAISESLGGVVHEQYF. The CDR3 DNA reads TGTGCCATCAGTGAGAGTTTAGGGGGCGTTGTTCACGAGCAGTACTTC.